The next 32 T cell receptor beta chains were all read from a single sample in a study of T cells in Graves' hyperthyroidism and ophthalmopathy. Amplification yielded TCR beta CDR3 regions, with RNA transcripts as the source. HTBI primers were the set used in a first-round RT-PCR of the TCR CDR3. MiXCR, applied by TCRdb to the multiplex PCR reads, yields one record per CDR3 protein. Among 480,000 or so distinct CDR3 sequences listed, about 15% were seen once. Sequencing used blood. Receptors originate from a woman between 18 and 30 years old with Graves' hyperthyroidism.

This clonotype was seen repeatedly, ten times or more. V is TRBV2 and J is TRBJ1-2; D is uncertain. CDR3 length equals 13 residues. The germline V gene has CDR1 SNHLY and CDR2 FYNNEI. Trimming left V 6 bases short and J 5 bases short, with 13 bases between. The CDR3 reads CASRGLPFYGYTF. CDR3 bases: TGTGCCAGCAGAGGGCTCCCGTTTTATGGCTACACCTTC.

This clonotype was seen at least ten times. The chain combines TRBV12-3 or TRBV12-4 with TRBJ2-1, with 9 positions matching TRBD1. The ends lost 6 bases at V and 6 bases at J; junction bases unmatched: 6. The CDR3 is 14 amino acids. CDR3 residues: CASSQPTGGNEQFF. DNA of the CDR3: TGTGCCAGCAGCCAACCGACAGGGGGCAATGAGCAGTTCTTC.

Many counts were recorded for this clonotype. CDR3 amino acids: CASRDRSSYEQYF. CDR3 DNA sequence: TGTGCCAGCAGGGACAGGAGCTCCTACGAGCAGTACTTC. This chain uses TRBV12-3 or TRBV12-4 with TRBJ2-7; TRBD1 matches 7 bases. V shed 6 bases and J 0 bases; nucleotides not matched to a gene: 2. CDR3 length equals 13 residues.

With respect to this clonotype: A read error may explain this, as a much larger clone is one base away. The gene calls are TRBV4-3 and TRBJ2-1; D is unclear. The closer fit of TRBJ2-7 to the DNA end suggests the J call may be wrong. From germline, CDR1 is LGHNA and CDR2 YSLEER. This CDR3 has 15 amino acids. The CDR3 sequence: CASSRDRSSYNEQYF. CDR3 DNA sequence: TGCGCCAGCAGTCGAGACCGAAGCTCCTACAATGAGCAGTACTTC.

This clonotype appeared many times. The rearrangement links TRBV9 to TRBJ1-3; tentative D call: TRBD1 (6 bases). There are 15 residues in the CDR3. V lost 4 bases and J lost 0, with 11 bases in between. In germline, CDR1 is SGDLS, CDR2 YYNGEE. This chain's CDR3 is CASSPTGYSGNTIYF. Written as DNA, the CDR3 is TGTGCCAGCAGCCCGACAGGCTACTCTGGAAACACCATATATTTT.

The gene calls are TRBV29-1 and TRBJ2-7, with D possibly TRBD1 on 5 matching bases. Deletions cut 7 bases from V and 2 bases from J, with 15 bases between. CDR3 length: 13 amino acids. Germline assignment: CDR1 SQVTM and CDR2 ANQGSEA. The CDR3 coding sequence is TGCAGCGCCGAAGGGGTCAGCGCCTACGAGCAGTACTTC. As protein: CSAEGVSAYEQYF.

This clonotype was detected many times. The V and J genes are TRBV6-1 and TRBJ1-1; 11 bases are a match to TRBD1. In germline, CDR1 is MNHNS, CDR2 SASEGT. With 7 bases clipped from V and 2 bases from J, the junction kept 6 bases outside the gene matches. This CDR3 has 15 amino acids. CDR3 sequence reads: CASTLGTGGNTEAFF. The CDR3 bases are TGTGCCAGCACCTTAGGGACAGGGGGTAACACTGAAGCTTTCTTT.

This clonotype was seen just once. The chain is built from TRBV27 and TRBJ2-1; 16 positions agree with TRBD2. CDR1 MNHEY and CDR2 SMNVEV come from the germline V gene (reference sequence). With V trimmed by 5 bases and J by 7 bases, 8 bases remained unmatched. The CDR3 has 17 amino acids. The CDR3 region is CASSPGTSGRAKNEQFF. CDR3 sequence (DNA): TGTGCCAGCAGTCCCGGGACTAGCGGGAGGGCCAAAAATGAGCAGTTCTTC.

This clonotype was counted ten times or more. The chain employs TRBV18 and TRBJ1-4; TRBD1 aligns across 7 bases. The length of the CDR3 is 15 residues. Germline lookup yields CDR1 KGHSH and CDR2 LQKENI. Losses at the gene ends were 6 bases for V and 8 bases for J; bases not matched to a gene: 12. CDR3 amino acids: CASSRRQGTGEKLFF. In DNA form, the CDR3 reads TGTGCCAGCTCCCGGCGACAGGGAACCGGAGAAAAACTGTTTTTT.

This clonotype appeared many times. The chain has TRBV19 and TRBJ2-5; TRBD1 agrees at 9 bases. This CDR3 has 18 residues. Germline lookup yields CDR1 LNHDA and CDR2 SQIVND (reference sequence). With V trimmed by 4 bases and J by 4 bases, 16 bases remained unmatched. For the CDR3, the DNA is TGTGCCAGTAGTACGGGACAGGGTTGGAGAGCGGGATCAGAGACCCAGTACTTC. It is translated as CASSTGQGWRAGSETQYF.

This chain uses TRBV28 with TRBJ2-5, with D perhaps matching TRBD2 (5 bases). CDR1 is MDHEN, CDR2 SYDVKM, per germline. The length of the CDR3 is 18 residues. V lost 4 bases and J 3 bases, leaving 24 bases between the germline ends. DNA of the CDR3: TGTGCCAGCAGTTCAGAGGGCATACTGATCCCCGGGGAAGAGACCCAGTACTTC. Translating it yields CASSSEGILIPGEETQYF.

This clonotype was counted ten times or more. This chain's CDR3 is CAWSVLGGGNEQFF. CDR3 DNA sequence: TGTGCCTGGAGTGTACTGGGTGGAGGGAATGAGCAGTTCTTC. The chain uses TRBV30 and TRBJ2-1, with D tentatively TRBD2 (6 bases). Per germline, CDR1 GTSNPN and CDR2 SVGIG (reference sequence). The V end was cut by 0 bases, the J end by 7 bases, with 13 bases between. This CDR3 spans 14 amino acids.

This clonotype was picked up many times. This CDR3 is CASSPQAQGASYEQYF. CDR3 DNA sequence: TGTGCCAGCTCACCTCAGGCGCAGGGGGCTTCGTACGAGCAGTACTTC. This chain joins TRBV18 and TRBJ2-7, with 8 bases identical to TRBD1. Germline-derived CDR1 and CDR2 are KGHSH and LQKENI. The ends lost 3 bases at V and 4 bases at J; junction bases unmatched: 11. The CDR3 has 16 residues.

The CDR3 here is CATSAPGLAGGAYEQYF. DNA for the CDR3: TGTGCCACCAGTGCTCCGGGACTAGCGGGAGGTGCCTACGAGCAGTACTTC. V is TRBV24-1 and J is TRBJ2-7; 15 bases line up with TRBD2. The CDR3 has 17 amino acids. CDR1 is KGHDR and CDR2 is SFDVKD in the germline V gene. J lost 2 bases, V lost 5 bases, and 6 bases had no gene match.

A few counts support this clonotype. The chain joins TRBV10-3 to TRBJ1-2; D is unresolved. This CDR3 region has 14 residues. V was pared by 2 bases and J by 8 bases, with 15 bases between. Germline CDR1 is ENHRY and CDR2 is SYGVKD. DNA for the CDR3: TGTGCCATCAGTGAGACAACGGAATCCTACGGCTACACCTTC. Translating gives CAISETTESYGYTF.

The J gene is TRBJ1-1, the V gene TRBV7-8; the D gene is possibly TRBD1 (5 bases). V gave up 7 bases and J gave up 1 base, with 19 bases separating them. CDR3 length equals 16 residues. Germline CDR1 SGHVS, CDR2 FQNEAQ. CDR3 bases: TGTGCCAGCACGTTATTGGGGGACCGTACGAACACTGAAGCTTTCTTT. Translating it yields CASTLLGDRTNTEAFF.

This clonotype showed up many times. The rearrangement links TRBV27 to TRBJ1-2, with D possibly TRBD1 on 5 matching bases. This CDR3 is 13 amino acids long. Deletions cut 2 bases from V and 9 bases from J, with 13 bases between. Germline V gene sequence: CDR1 MNHEY, CDR2 SMNVEV (reference sequence). The CDR3 protein is CASSLPGGYSYTF. CDR3 sequence (DNA): TGTGCCAGCAGTTTACCGGGGGGGTATAGCTACACCTTC.

The sample holds many counts of this clonotype. The V gene is TRBV11-3, the J gene TRBJ2-1; D unclear. Trimming stripped 5 bases from V and 7 bases from J, with 9 bases between. Per germline, CDR1 SGHNT and CDR2 YENEEA. This CDR3 has 12 amino acids. The CDR3 region is CASSPALNEQFF. CDR3 bases: TGTGCCAGCAGCCCCGCCCTGAATGAGCAGTTCTTC. The full variable domain, in which reference TRBV11-3 and TRBJ2-1 provide the parts outside the CDR3, is EAGVVQSPRYKIIEKKQPVAFWCNPISGHNTLYWYLQNLGQGPELLIRYENEEAVDDSQLPKDRFSAERLKGVDSTLKIQPAELGDSAVYLCASSPALNEQFFGPGTRLTVL.

The chain carries TRBV18 and TRBJ2-7; D may be TRBD2 (6 bases). The V end was cut by 6 bases, the J end by 4 bases, with 10 bases between. Germline assignment: CDR1 KGHSH and CDR2 LQKENI. The CDR3 consists of 12 residues. CDR3 sequence: CASSGGGYEQYF. In nucleotides, the CDR3 is TGTGCCAGCTCCGGCGGAGGGTACGAGCAGTACTTC.

At least ten counts were recorded for this clonotype. With a much larger clone just one base away, this may be a read error. The chain is built from TRBV27 and TRBJ1-2; no clear D. The germline V and J ends were trimmed by 2 bases and 6 bases, with 4 bases remaining between them. The CDR3 has 11 amino acids. Germline CDR1 MNHEY, CDR2 SMNVEV (reference sequence). The CDR3 DNA reads TGTGCCAGCAGTTTAAACCATGGCTACACCTTC. Translated: CASSLNHGYTF.

The sample holds many counts of this clonotype. CDR3 amino acids: CASSLGENYEQYV. The CDR3 DNA reads as TGTGCCAGCAGCTTAGGGGAAAACTACGAGCAGTACGTC. The chain employs TRBV7-2 and TRBJ2-7, with D uncertain. The germline gives CDR1 SGHTA, CDR2 FQGNSA. V shed 1 base and J shed 3 bases, with 7 bases lying between them. This CDR3 has 13 residues.

This clonotype was found many times. V gene TRBV7-2 combines with J gene TRBJ2-1, with TRBD2 as a possible D gene (7 bases). V shed 5 bases and J shed 1 base, with 15 bases lying between them. CDR1 and CDR2 from the germline V gene are SGHTA and FQGNSA. The CDR3 extends over 16 amino acids. CDR3 protein: CASSPIRGGSYNEQFF. The CDR3 DNA sequence: TGTGCCAGCAGCCCTATAAGGGGGGGGTCCTACAATGAGCAGTTCTTC.

The sample holds a few counts of this clonotype. The V call is TRBV19, the J call TRBJ2-1; 12 nucleotides agree with TRBD2. The CDR3 spans 16 residues. The germline V gene encodes CDR1 LNHDA and CDR2 SQIVND (reference sequence). Trimming removed 5 bases from V and 4 bases from J; junction bases left unmatched: 6. In DNA form, the CDR3 reads TGTGCCAGTAGTGCCCTGACTAGCGGGAGATACAATGAGCAGTTCTTC. Translating gives CASSALTSGRYNEQFF.

The V and J genes are TRBV24-1 and TRBJ2-3, with TRBD1 matching 10 bases. The CDR3 length is 15 residues. Germline V gene lookup returns CDR1 KGHDR and CDR2 SFDVKD. J gave up 5 bases and V 4 bases, and 5 bases lay outside the gene matches. The CDR3 reads CATSEGTGVRDTQYF. DNA of the CDR3: TGTGCCACCAGTGAGGGGACAGGGGTGAGAGATACGCAGTATTTT.

V usage is TRBV9 and J usage is TRBJ2-3; 8 positions agree with TRBD2. The length of the CDR3 is 15 residues. V shed 4 bases and J 5 bases; nucleotides not matched to a gene: 9. The V gene's germline CDR1 is SGDLS and CDR2 YYNGEE. The CDR3 DNA reads as TGTGCCAGCAGCCCCCTGAGCGGGAGTGTAGATACGCAGTATTTT. Protein: CASSPLSGSVDTQYF.

In this sample, this clonotype turned up many times. The chain recombines TRBV28 with TRBJ1-1; no firm D call. CDR3 size: 12 residues. The germline CDR1 and CDR2 sequences are MDHEN and SYDVKM. Trimming stripped 6 bases from V and 6 bases from J, with 11 bases between. CDR3 coding DNA: TGTGCCAGCAGCCGCCAAACACCTGAAGCTTTCTTT. Its translation: CASSRQTPEAFF.

This clonotype was detected many times. This sequence joins TRBV7-2 and TRBJ1-2; 11 bases line up with TRBD1. The V gene end was trimmed by 5 bases and the J gene end by 6 bases; junction bases not matched to a gene: 8. This CDR3 has 15 residues. Looked up from germline, CDR1 is SGHTA and CDR2 is FQGNSA. The CDR3 sequence is CASSPPWTGGDGYTF. CDR3 sequence (DNA): TGTGCCAGCAGCCCTCCCTGGACAGGGGGCGATGGCTACACCTTC.

The chain is built from TRBV7-3 and TRBJ2-1; the match to TRBD2 covers 9 bases. V trimming: 2 bases; J trimming: 10 bases; junction bases outside the gene matches: 15. The CDR3 sequence is 17 residues long. Germline V lookup: CDR1 SGHTA, CDR2 FQGTGA. The CDR3 DNA sequence: TGTGCCAGCAGCTTAGGGGGAGGTGGGCTAGCGGGGAGAGAGCAGTTCTTC. The encoded protein is CASSLGGGGLAGREQFF.

This clonotype was found many times. The chain recombines TRBV20-1 with TRBJ1-1; tentative D call: TRBD1 (5 bases). The V end lost 3 bases, the J end lost 0 bases, and 14 bases lay between the germline ends. The CDR3 totals 15 residues. Germline V gene data show CDR1 as DFQATT and CDR2 as SNEGSKA (reference sequence). As DNA, the CDR3 is TGCAGTGCTAGTAACCTAGACAGTATGAACACTGAAGCTTTCTTT. Its translation: CSASNLDSMNTEAFF.

This clonotype was observed many times. The chain has TRBV10-3 and TRBJ1-6; the match to TRBD1 covers 9 bases. The V segment lost 3 bases and the J segment 1 base; nucleotides outside the gene matches: 4. Germline lookup yields CDR1 ENHRY and CDR2 SYGVKD. The CDR3 runs 17 residues. The CDR3 DNA is TGTGCCATCAGTGAACAGACAGGGGGTTCCTATAATTCACCCCTCCACTTT. Its translation: CAISEQTGGSYNSPLHF.

This clonotype was observed at least ten times. The rearrangement links TRBV5-1 to TRBJ2-7; 16 bases are a match to TRBD2. Germline loops: CDR1 SGHRS, CDR2 YFSETQ. The CDR3 loop spans 16 amino acids. The V gene end was trimmed by 4 bases and the J gene end by 2 bases; junction bases not matched to a gene: 3. CDR3 region: CASSPGTSGRAYEQYF. CDR3 sequence (DNA): TGCGCCAGCAGCCCAGGGACTAGCGGGAGGGCCTACGAGCAGTACTTC.

About this clonotype itself: Possible read error: a much larger clone is one base away. This chain joins TRBV15 and TRBJ2-1; TRBD2 is a possible D gene (6 bases). Germline V gene sequence: CDR1 LNHNV, CDR2 YYDKDF (reference sequence). Trimming cost V 0 bases and J 13 bases, with 16 bases left between them. This CDR3 is built from 14 residues. The CDR3 DNA is TGTGCCACCAGCAGAGATCTAGGACGGGAGACCCAGTTCTTC. Translation: CATSRDLGRETQFF.